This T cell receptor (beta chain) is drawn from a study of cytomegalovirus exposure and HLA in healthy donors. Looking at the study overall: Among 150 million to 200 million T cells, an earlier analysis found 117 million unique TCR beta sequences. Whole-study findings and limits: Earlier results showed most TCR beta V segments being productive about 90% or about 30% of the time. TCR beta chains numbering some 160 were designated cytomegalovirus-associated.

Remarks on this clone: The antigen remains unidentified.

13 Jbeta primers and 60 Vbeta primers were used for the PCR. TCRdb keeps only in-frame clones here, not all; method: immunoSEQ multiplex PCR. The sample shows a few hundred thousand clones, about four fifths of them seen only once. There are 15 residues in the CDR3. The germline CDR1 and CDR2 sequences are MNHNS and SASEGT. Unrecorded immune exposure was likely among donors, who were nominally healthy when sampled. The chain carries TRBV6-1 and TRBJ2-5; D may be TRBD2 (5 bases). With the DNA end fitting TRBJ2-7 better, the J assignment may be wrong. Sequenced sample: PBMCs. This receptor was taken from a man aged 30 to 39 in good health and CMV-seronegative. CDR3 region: CASSEPTRVLYEQYF. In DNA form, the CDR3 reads TGTGCCAGCAGTGAACCCACGAGGGTTCTGTACGAGCAGTACTTC.